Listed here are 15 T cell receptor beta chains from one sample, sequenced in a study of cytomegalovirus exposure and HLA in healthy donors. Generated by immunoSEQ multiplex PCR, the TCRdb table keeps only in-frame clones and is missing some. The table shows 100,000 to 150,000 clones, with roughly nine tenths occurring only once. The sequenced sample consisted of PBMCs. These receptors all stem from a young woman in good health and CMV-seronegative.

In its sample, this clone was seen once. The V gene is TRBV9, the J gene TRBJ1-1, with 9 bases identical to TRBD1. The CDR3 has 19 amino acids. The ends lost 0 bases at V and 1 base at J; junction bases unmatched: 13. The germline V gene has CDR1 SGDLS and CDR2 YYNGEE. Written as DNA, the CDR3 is TGTGCCAGCAGCGTAGCCGTAACCGGGACAGGGAGTAGGAACACTGAAGCTTTCTTT. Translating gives CASSVAVTGTGSRNTEAFF. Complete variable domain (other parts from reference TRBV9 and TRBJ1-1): DSGVTQTPKHLITATGQRVTLRCSPRSGDLSVYWYQQSLDQGLQFLIQYYNGEERAKGNILERFSAQQFPDLHSELNLSSLELGDSALYFCASSVAVTGTGSRNTEAFFGQGTRLTVV.

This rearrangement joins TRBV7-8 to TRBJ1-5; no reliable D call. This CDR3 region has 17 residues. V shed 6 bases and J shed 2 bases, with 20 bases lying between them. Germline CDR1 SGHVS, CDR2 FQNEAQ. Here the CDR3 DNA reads TGTGCCAGCAGAGCCGGGTCCAGTGGCCGGGGCAATCAGCCCCAGCATTTT. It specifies CASRAGSSGRGNQPQHF.

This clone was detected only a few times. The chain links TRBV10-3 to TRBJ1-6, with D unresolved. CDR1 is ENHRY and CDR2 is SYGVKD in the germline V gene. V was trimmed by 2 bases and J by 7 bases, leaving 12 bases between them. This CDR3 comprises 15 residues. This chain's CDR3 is CAISEPSGRNSPLHF. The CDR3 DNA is TGTGCCATCAGTGAGCCATCAGGTCGCAATTCACCCCTCCACTTT.

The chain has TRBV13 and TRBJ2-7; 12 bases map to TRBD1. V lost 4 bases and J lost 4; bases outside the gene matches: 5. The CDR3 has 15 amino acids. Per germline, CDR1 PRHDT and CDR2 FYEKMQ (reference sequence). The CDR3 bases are TGTGCCAGCAGCTACGGGACAGGGGGCGGATACGAGCAGTACTTC. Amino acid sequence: CASSYGTGGGYEQYF.

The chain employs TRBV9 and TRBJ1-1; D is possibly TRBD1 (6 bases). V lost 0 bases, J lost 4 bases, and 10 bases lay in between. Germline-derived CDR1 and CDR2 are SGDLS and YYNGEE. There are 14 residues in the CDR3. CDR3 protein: CASSVGGGSTEAFF. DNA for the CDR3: TGTGCCAGCAGCGTAGGAGGGGGTAGCACTGAAGCTTTCTTT.

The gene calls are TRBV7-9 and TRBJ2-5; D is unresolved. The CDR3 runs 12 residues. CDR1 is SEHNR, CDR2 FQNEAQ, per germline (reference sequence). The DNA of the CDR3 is TGTGGAATAGAGTACAGCCAAGAGACCCAGTACTTC. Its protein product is CGIEYSQETQYF.

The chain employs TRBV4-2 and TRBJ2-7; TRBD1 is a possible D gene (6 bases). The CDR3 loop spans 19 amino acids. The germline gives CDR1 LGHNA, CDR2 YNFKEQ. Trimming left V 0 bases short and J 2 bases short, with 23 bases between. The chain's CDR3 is CASSQEPATTGTWPYEQYF. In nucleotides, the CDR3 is TGTGCCAGCAGCCAAGAACCCGCAACCACAGGGACCTGGCCCTACGAGCAGTACTTC.

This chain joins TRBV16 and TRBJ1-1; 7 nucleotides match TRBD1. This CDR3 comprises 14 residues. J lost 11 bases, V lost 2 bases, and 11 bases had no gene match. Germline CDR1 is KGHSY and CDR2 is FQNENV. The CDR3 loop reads CASSQPGFSRGAFF. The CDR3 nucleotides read TGTGCCAGCAGCCAACCGGGCTTCAGCAGGGGGGCTTTCTTT. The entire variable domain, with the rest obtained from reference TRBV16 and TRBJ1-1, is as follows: GEEVAQTPKHLVRGEGQKAKLYCAPIKGHSYVFWYQQVLKNEFKFLISFQNENVFDETGMPKERFSAKCLPNSPCSLEIQATKLEDSAVYFCASSQPGFSRGAFFGQGTRLTVV.

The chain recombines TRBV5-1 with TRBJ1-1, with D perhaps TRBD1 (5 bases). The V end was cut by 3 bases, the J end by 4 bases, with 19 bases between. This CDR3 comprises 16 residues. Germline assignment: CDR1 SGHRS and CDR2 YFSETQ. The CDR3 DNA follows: TGCGCCAGCAGCTCGGACCCATTCAGGGTGGGCACTGAAGCTTTCTTT. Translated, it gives CASSSDPFRVGTEAFF.

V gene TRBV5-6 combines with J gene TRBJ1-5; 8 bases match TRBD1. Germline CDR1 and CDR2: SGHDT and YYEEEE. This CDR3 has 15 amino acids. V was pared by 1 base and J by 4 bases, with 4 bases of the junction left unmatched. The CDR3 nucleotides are TGTGCCAGCAGCTTGATGCAGGGGGCGAATCAGCCCCAGCATTTT. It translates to CASSLMQGANQPQHF.

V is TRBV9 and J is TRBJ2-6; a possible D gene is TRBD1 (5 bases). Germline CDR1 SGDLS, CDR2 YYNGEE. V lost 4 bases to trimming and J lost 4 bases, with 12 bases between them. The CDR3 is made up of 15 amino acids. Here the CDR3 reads CASSQAGSGANVLTF. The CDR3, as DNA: TGTGCCAGCAGCCAAGCAGGGTCCGGGGCCAACGTCCTGACTTTC.

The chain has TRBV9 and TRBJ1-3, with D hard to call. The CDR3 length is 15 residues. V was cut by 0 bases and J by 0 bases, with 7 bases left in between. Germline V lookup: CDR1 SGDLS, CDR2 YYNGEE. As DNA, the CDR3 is TGTGCCAGCAGCGTAGCAACAAGCTCTGGAAACACCATATATTTT. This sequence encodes CASSVATSSGNTIYF.

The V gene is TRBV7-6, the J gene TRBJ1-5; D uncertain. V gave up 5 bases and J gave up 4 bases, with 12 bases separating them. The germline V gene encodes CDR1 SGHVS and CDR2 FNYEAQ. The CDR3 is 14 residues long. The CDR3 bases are TGTGCCAGCAGCCCCGCCCCGGGTAATCAGCCCCAGCATTTT. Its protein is CASSPAPGNQPQHF. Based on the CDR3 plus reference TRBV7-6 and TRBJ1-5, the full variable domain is GAGVSQSPRYKVTKRGQDVALRCDPISGHVSLYWYRQALGQGPEFLTYFNYEAQQDKSGLPNDRFSAERPEGSISTLTIQRTEQRDSAMYRCASSPAPGNQPQHFGDGTRLSIL.

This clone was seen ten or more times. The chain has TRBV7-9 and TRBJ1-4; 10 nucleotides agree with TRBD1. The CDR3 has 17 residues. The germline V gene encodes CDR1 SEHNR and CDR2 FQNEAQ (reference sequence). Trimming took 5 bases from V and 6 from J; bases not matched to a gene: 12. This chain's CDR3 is CASSVLGSGTGDEKLFF. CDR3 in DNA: TGTGCCAGCAGCGTCCTCGGGTCCGGGACAGGGGATGAAAAACTGTTTTTT.

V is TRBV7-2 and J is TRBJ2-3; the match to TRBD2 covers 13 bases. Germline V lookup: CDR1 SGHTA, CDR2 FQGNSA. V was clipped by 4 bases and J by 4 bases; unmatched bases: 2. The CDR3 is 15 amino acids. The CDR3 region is CASSYTSGGADTQYF. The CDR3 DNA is TGTGCCAGCAGCTATACTAGCGGGGGGGCAGATACGCAGTATTTT.